This record covers a single T cell receptor beta chain. Time point described: baseline pretreatment blood. The treatment was: 15 Gy SBRT to primary tumor, nephrectomy 4 weeks later. Only in-frame clones appear in the TCRdb table, and some are missing; sequencing was by immunoSEQ multiplex PCR. Here the sample spans more than 140,000 clones, approximately 82% being singletons. This sample is part of a study of radiation and T cells in renal cell carcinoma. The sample was blood, taken from a patient whose treatment included radiotherapy and nephrectomy. The TCR comes from a woman aged 45-65 years with renal cell carcinoma.

The CDR3 bases are TGTGCCAGCAGCTTAGGAGGGGGCAATCAGCCCCAGCATTTT. This gives the protein CASSLGGGNQPQHF. The genes are TRBV7-9 and TRBJ1-5; a weak D match, TRBD1 (5 bases). The V gene's germline CDR1 is SEHNR and CDR2 FQNEAQ (reference sequence). This CDR3 comprises 14 residues. V gave up 1 base and J gave up 2 bases, with 6 bases separating them.